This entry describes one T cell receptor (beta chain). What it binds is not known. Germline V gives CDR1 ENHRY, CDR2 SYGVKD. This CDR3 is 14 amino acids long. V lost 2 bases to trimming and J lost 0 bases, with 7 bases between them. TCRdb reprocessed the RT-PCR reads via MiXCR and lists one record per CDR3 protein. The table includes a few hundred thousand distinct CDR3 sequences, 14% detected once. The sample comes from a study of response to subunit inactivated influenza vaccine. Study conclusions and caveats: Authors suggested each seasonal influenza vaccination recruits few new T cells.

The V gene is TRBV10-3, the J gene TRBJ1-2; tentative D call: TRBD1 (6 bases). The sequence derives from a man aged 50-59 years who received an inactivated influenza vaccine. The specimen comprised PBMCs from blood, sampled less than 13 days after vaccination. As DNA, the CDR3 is TGTGCCATCAGTGAGAACAGGGCTAACTATGGCTACACCTTC. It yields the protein CAISENRANYGYTF.